Sequencing of this T cell receptor beta chain was carried out in a study of T-cell memory formation after mild COVID-19. MiXCR, run by TCRdb on the 5' RACE reads, gives a single entry per CDR3 protein. The top ten hold approximately 12% of the sample, which has roughly 350,000 distinct CDR3 sequences, 20% to 25% seen once. The CDR3 length is 15 residues. V was pared by 0 bases and J by 3 bases, with 13 bases between. Looked up from germline, CDR1 is SGDLS and CDR2 is YYNGEE. The receptor was derived from an adult woman who had mild COVID-19 (a few samples of this study predate the infection). Cell type and time point are not known. The specimen sequenced was PBMCs or a T cell subset sorted from them (not recorded which). V gene TRBV9 combines with J gene TRBJ2-7, with D tentatively TRBD2 (5 bases). The CDR3 sequence is CASSVGGASGYEQYF. The CDR3 DNA sequence: TGTGCCAGCAGCGTAGGCGGCGCGAGCGGCTACGAGCAGTACTTC.